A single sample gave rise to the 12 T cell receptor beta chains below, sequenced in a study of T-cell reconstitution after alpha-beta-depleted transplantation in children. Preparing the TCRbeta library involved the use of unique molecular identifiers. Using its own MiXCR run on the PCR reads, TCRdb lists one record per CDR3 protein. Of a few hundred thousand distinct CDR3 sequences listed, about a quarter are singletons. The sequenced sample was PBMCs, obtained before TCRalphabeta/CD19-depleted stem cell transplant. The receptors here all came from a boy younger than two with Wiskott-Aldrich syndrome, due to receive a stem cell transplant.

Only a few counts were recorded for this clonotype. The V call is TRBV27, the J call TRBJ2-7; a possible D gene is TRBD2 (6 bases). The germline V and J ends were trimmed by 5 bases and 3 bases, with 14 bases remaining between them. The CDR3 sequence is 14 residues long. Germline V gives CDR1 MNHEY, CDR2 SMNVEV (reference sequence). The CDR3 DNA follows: TGTGCCAGCAGTAGTAGCGGAAAAGGCTACGAGCAGTACTTC. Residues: CASSSSGKGYEQYF.

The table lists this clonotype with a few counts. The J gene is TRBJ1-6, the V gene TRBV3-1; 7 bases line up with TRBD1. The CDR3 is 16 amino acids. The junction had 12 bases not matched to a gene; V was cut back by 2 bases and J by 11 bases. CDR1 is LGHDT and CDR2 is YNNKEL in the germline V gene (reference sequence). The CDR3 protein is CASSQLDRTLRTPLHF. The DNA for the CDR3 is TGTGCCAGCAGCCAATTGGACAGGACTTTGAGGACACCCCTCCACTTT.

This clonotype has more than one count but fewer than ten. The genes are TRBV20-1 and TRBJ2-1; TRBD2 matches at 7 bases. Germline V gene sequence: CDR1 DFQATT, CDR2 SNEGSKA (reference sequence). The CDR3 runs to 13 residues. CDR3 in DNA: TGCAGGGCGGGACTAATCTCCTACAATGAGCAGTTCTTC. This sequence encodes CRAGLISYNEQFF.

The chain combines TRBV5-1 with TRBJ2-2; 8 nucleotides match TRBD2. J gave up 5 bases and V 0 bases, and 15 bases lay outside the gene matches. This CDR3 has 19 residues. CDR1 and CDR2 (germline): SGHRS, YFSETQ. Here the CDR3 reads CASSLVWSGSYSGTGELFF. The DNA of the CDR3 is TGCGCCAGCAGCTTGGTATGGAGCGGGAGCTATTCAGGAACCGGGGAGCTGTTTTTT. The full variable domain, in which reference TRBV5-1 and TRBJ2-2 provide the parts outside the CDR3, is KAGVTQTPRYLIKTRGQQVTLSCSPISGHRSVSWYQQTPGQGLQFLFEYFSETQRNKGNFPGRFSGRQFSNSRSEMNVSTLELGDSALYLCASSLVWSGSYSGTGELFFGEGSRLTVL.

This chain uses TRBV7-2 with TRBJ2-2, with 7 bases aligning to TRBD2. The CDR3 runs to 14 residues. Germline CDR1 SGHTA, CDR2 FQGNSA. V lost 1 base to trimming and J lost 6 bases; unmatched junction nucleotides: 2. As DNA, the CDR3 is TGTGCCAGCAGCTTAGTCGGGGGGTCCGGGGAGCTGTTTTTT. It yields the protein CASSLVGGSGELFF.

The CDR3 nucleotides read TGTGCCAGCAGTTTGCTACTAAGCCATTATGGCTACACCTTC. This gives the protein CASSLLLSHYGYTF. The V and J genes are TRBV12-3 or TRBV12-4 and TRBJ1-2; the D is unclear. Trimming took 3 bases from V and 5 from J, leaving 13 bases between them. This CDR3 has 14 residues.

Here the CDR3 reads CASSRGRSLAEKHNEQFF. DNA of the CDR3: TGTGCCAGCAGCCGAGGAAGATCACTAGCGGAAAAACACAATGAGCAGTTCTTC. The chain uses TRBV3-1 and TRBJ2-1; 8 positions match TRBD2. With 4 bases clipped from V and 5 bases from J, the junction kept 16 bases outside the gene matches. This CDR3 comprises 18 residues. CDR1 is LGHDT and CDR2 is YNNKEL in the germline V gene (reference sequence).

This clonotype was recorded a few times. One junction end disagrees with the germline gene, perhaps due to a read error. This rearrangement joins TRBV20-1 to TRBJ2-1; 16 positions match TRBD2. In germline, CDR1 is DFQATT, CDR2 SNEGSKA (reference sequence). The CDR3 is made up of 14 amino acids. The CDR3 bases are TGCAGTGCTGACGGGACTAGCGGGAGGGCCAGAAGGTCCTTC. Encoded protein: CSADGTSGRARRSF.

CDR3 DNA sequence: TGTGCCAGCAGGGCAAGGGAAAGTCGCTCTGGAAACACCATATATTTT. It yields the protein CASRARESRSGNTIYF. The chain uses TRBV6-1 and TRBJ1-3; D uncertain. Trimming took off 6 bases at V and 0 bases at J, with 15 bases between the two ends. The CDR3 sequence is 16 residues long. The germline gives CDR1 MNHNS, CDR2 SASEGT.

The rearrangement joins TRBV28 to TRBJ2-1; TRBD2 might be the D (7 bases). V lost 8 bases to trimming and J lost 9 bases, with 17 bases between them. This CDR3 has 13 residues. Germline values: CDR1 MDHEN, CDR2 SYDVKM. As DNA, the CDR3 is TGTGCCAGCGGGACTACCGGGACACTTGAGCAGTTCTTC. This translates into CASGTTGTLEQFF.

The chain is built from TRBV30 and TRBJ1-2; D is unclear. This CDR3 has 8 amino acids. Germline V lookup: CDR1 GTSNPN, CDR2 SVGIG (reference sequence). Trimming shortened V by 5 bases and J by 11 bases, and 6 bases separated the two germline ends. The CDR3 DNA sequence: TGTGCCTGGGGTCCTTACACCTTC. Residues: CAWGPYTF.

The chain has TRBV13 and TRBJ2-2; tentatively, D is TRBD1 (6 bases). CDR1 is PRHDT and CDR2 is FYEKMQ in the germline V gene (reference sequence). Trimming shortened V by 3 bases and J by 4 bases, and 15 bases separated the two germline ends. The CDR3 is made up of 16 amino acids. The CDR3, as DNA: TGTGCCAGCAGCTTGAGCCTACAGGGTGGCACCGGGGAGCTGTTTTTT. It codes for CASSLSLQGGTGELFF.